The rows below give T cell receptor beta chains drawn from one sample of a study of T-cell reconstitution after alpha-beta-depleted transplantation in children. One entry per CDR3 protein, called by TCRdb with MiXCR from the PCR reads. Here the sample spans about 540,000 distinct CDR3 sequences, around 18% being singletons. The sequences come from PBMCs from the stem cell graft donor, collected from the stem cell graft. The receptor source for this set is a human donor who donated a stem cell graft to a child with acute lymphoblastic leukemia. Each CDR3 is given without its conserved first and last residue. A clone size is listed for some rows: how often the clone was seen (once, few, many), or a class if it is expanded.

V: TRBV27
J: TRBJ2-1
size: NA
CDR3: ASNKGPSRGPYNEQF

V: TRBV15
J: TRBJ1-1
size: NA
CDR3: ATSRVENTEAF

V: TRBV11-2
J: TRBJ2-1
size: NA
CDR3: ASSLEGLGNEQF

V: TRBV7-8
J: TRBJ2-7
size: few
CDR3: ASSPRNLNYEQY

V: TRBV11-1
J: TRBJ2-1
size: few
CDR3: ASSLVPGLARSEQF

V: TRBV7-2
J: TRBJ2-7
size: few
CDR3: ASLEGQDFSYEQY

V: TRBV20-1
J: TRBJ2-2
size: NA
CDR3: SARPLAGYFTGELF

V: TRBV12-3/TRBV12-4
J: TRBJ2-1
size: NA
CDR3: ASSLRTRRRDEQF

V: TRBV4-1
J: TRBJ2-1
size: few
CDR3: ASSQDFSLGPGDEQF

V: TRBV12-3/TRBV12-4
J: TRBJ1-5
size: few
CDR3: ASSLWEGGGQPQH

V: TRBV5-1
J: TRBJ2-1
size: few
CDR3: ASSFTSGAAVYNEQF

V: TRBV19
J: TRBJ1-1
size: NA
CDR3: ASLGGGRPRTEAF

V: TRBV29-1
J: TRBJ1-2
size: NA
CDR3: SASSTYYGYT

V: TRBV3-1
J: TRBJ2-5
size: NA
CDR3: ASSPPLAGVETQY

V: TRBV6-2/TRBV6-3
J: TRBJ2-7
size: NA
CDR3: ASSRSGTYEQY

V: TRBV12-3/TRBV12-4
J: TRBJ2-5
size: few
CDR3: ASSGRLAGVRETQY

V: TRBV5-1
J: TRBJ1-5
size: few
CDR3: ASSSPQCLAIQPQH

V: TRBV15
J: TRBJ2-1
size: NA
CDR3: ATSRDGGAPYNEQF

V: TRBV14
J: TRBJ2-7
size: NA
CDR3: ASSPALAGSYEQY

V: TRBV7-9
J: TRBJ2-7
size: few
CDR3: ASSPTGVGQY

V: TRBV7-9
J: TRBJ1-2
size: few
CDR3: ASRSGNYGYT

V: TRBV10-1
J: TRBJ2-1
size: few
CDR3: ASSEEALIEDRDNEQF

V: TRBV10-3
J: TRBJ2-7
size: few
CDR3: AIRGDSFEQY

V: TRBV7-2
J: TRBJ2-1
size: NA
CDR3: ASSWGAGVGYNEQF

V: TRBV15
J: TRBJ2-1
size: NA
CDR3: ATSRESGLAAYNEQF

V: TRBV5-5
J: TRBJ2-3
size: NA
CDR3: ASSLTLITDTQY

V: TRBV20-1
J: TRBJ1-1
size: NA
CDR3: SANRDLNTEAF

V: TRBV25-1
J: TRBJ1-2
size: NA
CDR3: ASSEYATDGYT

V: TRBV7-9
J: TRBJ1-1
size: NA
CDR3: ASSLPSTGGGPEAF

V: TRBV11-2
J: TRBJ2-1
size: few
CDR3: ASSSRTGLAGGFNEQF

V: TRBV25-1
J: TRBJ2-5
size: NA
CDR3: ASTPPGTGALGTQY

V: TRBV12-3/TRBV12-4
J: TRBJ1-1
size: many
CDR3: ASSPTGEAEAF

V: TRBV5-1
J: TRBJ2-5
size: NA
CDR3: ASSPRD

V: TRBV12-3/TRBV12-4
J: TRBJ1-3
size: few
CDR3: ASSPRDGGPSGNTIY

V: TRBV4-1
J: TRBJ1-1
size: few
CDR3: ASSQDPGVNTEAF

V: TRBV5-1
J: TRBJ2-7
size: few
CDR3: ASSSVADYEQY

V: TRBV29-1
J: TRBJ2-1
size: few
CDR3: SPWTGRNEQF

V: TRBV7-9
J: TRBJ1-2
size: NA
CDR3: ASSRLQGADYGYT

V: TRBV13
J: TRBJ2-5
size: few
CDR3: ASSLALAANQETQY

V: TRBV5-5
J: TRBJ2-6
size: NA
CDR3: ASSFTASGANVLT

V: TRBV4-1
J: TRBJ1-2
size: NA
CDR3: ASSPRGQGASGYT

V: TRBV7-7
J: TRBJ2-3
size: NA
CDR3: ASSIQGADTQY

V: TRBV4-2
J: TRBJ2-7
size: NA
CDR3: ASSQDRRAYEQY

V: TRBV5-1
J: TRBJ2-1
size: once
CDR3: ASSLFLAGDRRYYNEQF

V: TRBV6-2/TRBV6-3
J: TRBJ2-7
size: NA
CDR3: ASRTRDRGLSYEQY

V: TRBV7-9
J: TRBJ2-3
size: few
CDR3: ASSFSVRAKDTQY

V: TRBV12-3/TRBV12-4
J: TRBJ1-2
size: few
CDR3: ASRPREVYGYT

V: TRBV5-1
J: TRBJ2-7
size: few
CDR3: ASRHRDRTIYEQY